Included here is one TCR beta chain sequence, with context. Its matching antigen is unknown. This CDR3 has 13 amino acids. The germline V and J ends were trimmed by 1 base and 3 bases, with 7 bases remaining between them. Germline assignment: CDR1 SNHLY and CDR2 FYNNEI. The repertoire was sequenced with immunoSEQ multiplex PCR; TCRdb's copy has only in-frame clones and lacks some. The sample lists 15,000 or so clones, less than 80% occurring once. Lymphocytes (intraepithelial and lamina propria) were released by processing the graft tissue. This record belongs to a study of graft-versus-host responses after intestinal transplantation. Study-level background: Recipients received multivisceral, liver-intestinal, or isolated intestinal transplants. Study-wide results and limits: GvH clones turned up in recipient marrow; some had shown up first in ileum or blood. Peak GvH clone levels in circulation were associated with early post-transplant HvG declines.

The chain combines TRBV2 with TRBJ2-7; D is uncertain. Sequencing used ileum tissue, obtained 650 to 700 days after intestinal transplantation. The origin of this receptor is a human patient who received an intestinal transplant, so some T cells may come from the graft donor. DNA of the CDR3: TGTGCCAGCAGTGAAGGTCCAAACTACGAGCAGTACTTC. Residues: CASSEGPNYEQYF.